Below are 20 T cell receptor beta chains sequenced from a single sample in a study of blood T cells in healthy people across ages (dated by TCRdb to the mid-2010s). The method was 5' RACE. The listed sequencing device is Illumina HiSeq 2500. A second about 7 to 11 cycle PCR used a sample-barcoded 5' primer and a J-beta primer mix. TCRdb reanalyzed the raw reads on its own, using fastp at Q25 for trimming and MiXCR for clone calling, and kept in-frame beta chains. Every entry covers one CDR3 protein and lists the most common genes and DNA from its rows. The sample table records roughly 1 million distinct CDR3 sequences; less than 25% of these occur just once. The ten largest clones take up about 0.72% of the sample. The sample was also linked to a second study, of T cells of mothers and their children.

Input material: blood. The receptors derive from a girl aged 2-10 years in good health.

As for this clonotype: One junction end disagrees with the germline gene, perhaps due to a read error. V and J are TRBV14 and TRBJ1-1, with D tentatively TRBD1 (5 bases). The length of the CDR3 is 16 residues. Germline V gene lookup returns CDR1 SGHDN and CDR2 FVKESK. The CDR3 sequence is CASSPWDLRSPNEAFF. The CDR3 DNA is TGTGCCAGCAGCCCATGGGACCTTCGTTCCCCGAATGAAGCCTTCTTT.

This chain connects TRBV12-3 or TRBV12-4 to TRBJ1-2, with TRBD1 matching over 8 bases. The CDR3 runs 16 residues. Trimming removed 5 bases from V and 5 bases from J; junction bases left unmatched: 13. The CDR3 loop is CASSPIDRGREYGYTF. Written as DNA, the CDR3 is TGTGCCAGCAGTCCCATTGACAGGGGAAGAGAGTATGGCTACACCTTC.

The gene calls are TRBV6-5 and TRBJ1-4, with D possibly being TRBD1 (5 bases). Germline V gene sequence: CDR1 MNHEY, CDR2 SVGAGI. The CDR3 has 15 residues. V lost 1 base and J 7 bases, leaving 13 bases between the germline ends. CDR3 in DNA: TGTGCCAGCAGTTACTTGGCAGGGTGGAGTGAAAAACTGTTTTTT. As protein: CASSYLAGWSEKLFF.

In its sample, this clonotype was seen a few times. The rearrangement joins TRBV7-9 to TRBJ1-2; no clear D. Germline V gene data show CDR1 as SEHNR and CDR2 as FQNEAQ (reference sequence). The V and J ends lost 4 bases and 2 bases respectively, with 8 bases between them. This CDR3 region has 13 residues. The CDR3 DNA is TGTGCCAGCAGCTATACCCTAAACTATGGCTACACCTTC. Protein sequence: CASSYTLNYGYTF.

This clonotype was recorded a few times. The V gene is TRBV7-2, the J gene TRBJ2-7, with a weak D call TRBD2 (6 bases). This CDR3 comprises 15 residues. The germline V and J ends were trimmed by 3 bases and 0 bases, with 12 bases remaining between them. Per germline, CDR1 SGHTA and CDR2 FQGNSA. The CDR3 loop reads CASSFIMGGSYEQYF. The CDR3 region has the DNA TGTGCCAGCAGCTTCATAATGGGGGGCTCCTACGAGCAGTACTTC.

The rearrangement joins TRBV29-1 to TRBJ2-1; D might be TRBD1 (5 bases). The germline V and J ends were trimmed by 5 bases and 5 bases, with 10 bases remaining between them. CDR3 length: 12 residues. Germline values: CDR1 SQVTM, CDR2 ANQGSEA. The CDR3 coding sequence is TGCAGCGTTTGGGGCCAACACAATGAGCAGTTCTTC. It translates to CSVWGQHNEQFF.

This clonotype has just a few counts. This chain links TRBV4-3 with TRBJ2-5, with D possibly being TRBD2 (5 bases). Near its end, the DNA agrees better with TRBJ2-1, so the J call may be wrong. The CDR3 is 15 amino acids. CDR1 is LGHNA, CDR2 YSLEER, per germline. CDR3 DNA sequence: TGCGCCAGCAGCCAAGATCCCCCTAGCCGAAATGAGCAGTTCTTC. Amino acid sequence: CASSQDPPSRNEQFF.

This clonotype has just a few counts. The gene calls are TRBV7-2 and TRBJ1-5; D call uncertain. The CDR3 is 13 amino acids. CDR1 and CDR2 (germline): SGHTA, FQGNSA. The ends were cut back, 4 bases at V and 9 bases at J, with 13 bases in the middle. The CDR3 sequence: CASSSDLLRPQHF. The CDR3 region has the DNA TGTGCCAGCAGCTCGGACCTCCTCAGGCCCCAGCATTTT.

There are a few counts of this clonotype. The chain joins TRBV9 to TRBJ2-1, with 7 nucleotides matching TRBD1. The DNA matches TRBJ2-7 better at its end, which makes the J call doubtful. Germline V gives CDR1 SGDLS, CDR2 YYNGEE. This CDR3 contains 14 residues. The CDR3 sequence is CASSWDSPSYEQYF. The CDR3 region has the DNA TGTGCCAGCAGCTGGGACAGTCCCTCCTACGAGCAGTACTTC.

The table lists this clonotype with a few counts. The V call is TRBV7-8, the J call TRBJ2-5; D is unclear. The CDR3 is 14 amino acids. The germline V and J ends were trimmed by 5 bases and 2 bases, with 12 bases remaining between them. CDR1 SGHVS and CDR2 FQNEAQ come from the germline V gene. The CDR3 region has the DNA TGTGCCAGCAGCCCCTGGCCTCGTCAAGAGACCCAGTACTTC. This encodes CASSPWPRQETQYF.

About this clonotype itself: The junction and the germline gene differ at one end; a read error may be behind it. The CDR3 loop is CASSVLPQPQHF. The CDR3 DNA reads TGCGCCAGCAGTGTCCTACCCCAGCCCCAGCATTTT. The chain combines TRBV2 with TRBJ1-5; D unresolved. Germline lookup yields CDR1 SNHLY and CDR2 FYNNEI. This CDR3 is built from 12 residues.

This chain uses TRBV5-1 with TRBJ2-5, with TRBD1 matching over 11 bases. With 2 bases clipped from V and 3 bases from J, the junction kept 3 bases outside the gene matches. The CDR3 covers 15 residues. CDR1 and CDR2 from the germline V gene are SGHRS and YFSETQ. As DNA, the CDR3 is TGCGCCAGCAGCTTTGGACAGGGGGCTAAAGAGACCCAGTACTTC. Translated, it gives CASSFGQGAKETQYF.

This clonotype has just a few counts. J is TRBJ1-1 and V is TRBV14; no firm D call. This CDR3 spans 13 amino acids. With 3 bases removed from V and 0 bases from J, the gap between germline ends came to 5 bases. Germline V lookup: CDR1 SGHDN, CDR2 FVKESK. CDR3 sequence reads: CASSQSVNTEAFF. CDR3 bases: TGTGCCAGCAGCCAGTCTGTGAACACTGAAGCTTTCTTT.

This clonotype was counted between two and nine times. The chain couples TRBV6-1 to TRBJ2-7; D uncertain. This CDR3 has 13 residues. Germline V gene data show CDR1 as MNHNS and CDR2 as SASEGT. Trimming shortened V by 4 bases and J by 3 bases, and 10 bases separated the two germline ends. The DNA for the CDR3 is TGTGCCAGCAGTGGCGGATCTTACTACGAGCAGTACTTC. This encodes CASSGGSYYEQYF.

A remark on this clonotype: At one of its ends the junction is not consistent with the germline gene, which may arise from a read error. This chain links TRBV4-2 with TRBJ2-1, with D perhaps TRBD2 (6 bases). Germline V gives CDR1 LGHNA, CDR2 YNFKEQ. The CDR3 loop spans 16 amino acids. The CDR3, as DNA: TGTGCCAGCAGCCTAGATCTTTGGGACCCCCGGGAGACCCAGCACTTC. Protein product: CASSLDLWDPRETQHF.

This clonotype has only a few counts. The V and J genes are TRBV5-5 and TRBJ2-2, with TRBD1 matching 8 bases. CDR3 length equals 16 residues. Germline loops: CDR1 SGHKS, CDR2 YYEKEE (reference sequence). After removal of 4 bases from V and 1 base from J, the junction contained 6 bases not matched to a gene. Here the CDR3 DNA reads TGTGCCAGCAGCGGTCGGACAGGGATGAACACCGGGGAGCTGTTTTTT. It codes for CASSGRTGMNTGELFF.

This clonotype was counted only a few times. The chain uses TRBV9 and TRBJ2-5; D possibly corresponds to TRBD2 (5 bases). TRBJ2-1 matches the DNA end more closely, so the J call is doubtful. Germline V gene lookup returns CDR1 SGDLS and CDR2 YYNGEE. The CDR3 loop spans 14 amino acids. Written as DNA, the CDR3 is TGTGCCAGCAGCGGACGGGGAAAACCCAATGAGCAGTTCTTC. Amino acid sequence: CASSGRGKPNEQFF.

Note on this clonotype: At one of its ends the junction is not consistent with the germline gene, which may arise from a read error. This sequence joins TRBV6-4 and TRBJ1-2; D call uncertain. The CDR3 runs to 14 residues. The germline CDR1 and CDR2 sequences are MRHNA and SNTAGT. CDR3 nucleotides: TGTGCCGGCAGTGACTCTGGGCGGACTAATGGCTACACCTTC. Amino acid sequence: CAGSDSGRTNGYTF.

The count of this clonotype is one. V gene TRBV27 combines with J gene TRBJ1-1, with D possibly being TRBD1 (6 bases). Trimming left V 7 bases short and J 5 bases short, with 23 bases between. CDR1 is MNHEY and CDR2 is SMNVEV in the germline V gene (reference sequence). The CDR3 sequence is 16 residues long. The CDR3 here is CASTFRGGREVTEAFF. The CDR3 coding sequence is TGTGCCAGCACCTTCCGAGGGGGTAGGGAGGTGACTGAAGCTTTCTTT.

J is TRBJ1-1 and V is TRBV10-3; D perhaps matches TRBD1 (6 bases). The V end was cut by 4 bases, the J end by 0 bases, with 18 bases between. Germline CDR1 reads ENHRY; CDR2 reads SYGVKD. CDR3 length: 17 amino acids. The chain's CDR3 is CAISGRQVRNLNTEAFF. CDR3 coding DNA: TGTGCCATCAGTGGGCGACAGGTCCGGAACTTGAACACTGAAGCTTTCTTT.